The T cell receptor beta chain described here comes from a study of cytomegalovirus exposure and HLA in healthy donors. The CDR3 length is 16 residues. Per the germline V gene, CDR1 is SGHNT and CDR2 is YENEEA. V was clipped by 0 bases and J by 8 bases, with 17 bases between them. Points on this clone: What it binds is not known.

Study-level findings and limits: Excluded were some V segments that proved indistinguishable, including TRBV6-2 and TRBV6-3.

PCR involved 60 Vbeta and 13 Jbeta primers. TCRdb keeps only in-frame clones here, not all; method: immunoSEQ multiplex PCR. The sample shows roughly 190,000 clones, roughly 85% of them seen only once. Unrecorded immune exposure was likely among donors, who were nominally healthy when sampled. Sequenced material: PBMCs. The sequence derives from a woman between 18 and 30 years old in good health and CMV-seronegative. V and J are TRBV11-3 and TRBJ2-1; a weak D match, TRBD2 (6 bases). In DNA form, the CDR3 reads TGTGCCAGCAGCTTAGATGATAGCGGAGGGGTCGATGAGCAGTTCTTC. This translates into CASSLDDSGGVDEQFF.